The clone carrying this T cell receptor beta chain was seen at least ten times. Its matching antigen is unknown. CDR1 is LGHNA, CDR2 YSLEER, per germline. V shed 0 bases, J shed 5 bases, and the junction held 1 base outside the gene matches. The CDR3 loop spans 14 amino acids. This entry belongs to a study of spatial heterogeneity in lung cancer. General study findings and limits: Circulating ubiquitous expanded tumor TCRs were observed more frequently at resection than at follow-up.

Each TCR cDNA molecule bore a unique molecular identifier. MiXCR, run by TCRdb on the 5' RACE reads, gives a single entry per CDR3 protein. The data show approximately 22,000 distinct CDR3 sequences, with over 4.5% seen just once and over 30% held by the top ten. Documented time point: sample taken at primary tumor resection. From tumor, nontumor lung or frozen PBMC, whole RNA was taken unsorted for sequencing. The donor group consisted of around 70 patients who had untreated, early-stage non-small cell lung cancer. The sample consisted of PBMCs, taken at surgery. The chain recombines TRBV4-3 with TRBJ2-3; 8 nucleotides match TRBD1. The clonotype comes from a male donor with early-stage non-small cell lung cancer. CDR3 amino acids: CASSQDGQGDTQYF. The CDR3 DNA reads TGCGCCAGCAGCCAAGACGGACAGGGAGATACGCAGTATTTT.